Below are 7 T cell receptor beta chains sequenced from a single sample in a study of Tregs in tolerant kidney transplant recipients. Profiled with immunoSEQ multiplex PCR; TCRdb holds only in-frame clones, not every one. Among over 50,000 clones listed, around four fifths were seen once. Sequenced sample: CD4+ T cells from blood. The receptors originated from a human donor in good health.

Only one count was recorded for this clone. The chain employs TRBV19 and TRBJ1-2; 11 nucleotides agree with TRBD1. Germline V CDR1 and CDR2: LNHDA, SQIVND (reference sequence). The CDR3 runs to 15 residues. Losses at the gene ends were 6 bases for V and 2 bases for J; bases not matched to a gene: 5. DNA for the CDR3: TGTGCCAGTAGATCGGGACAGGGGGTAAACTATGGCTACACCTTC. Translation gives CASRSGQGVNYGYTF.

The CDR3 nucleotides are TGTGCCAGCAGCTTAGAAGGGACAGGTCTTTTCGGCTACACCTTC. Translated: CASSLEGTGLFGYTF. V and J are TRBV7-8 and TRBJ1-2; TRBD1 aligns across 8 bases. Germline CDR1 SGHVS, CDR2 FQNEAQ. V was clipped by 1 base and J by 8 bases; unmatched bases: 9. CDR3 length: 15 residues.

V gene TRBV18 combines with J gene TRBJ2-2, with D maybe TRBD2 (6 bases). Trimming took 3 bases from V and 5 from J, leaving 19 bases between them. Germline V CDR1 and CDR2: KGHSH, LQKENI. This CDR3 spans 17 amino acids. The CDR3 is CASSPIRRVGGTGELFF. The DNA of the CDR3 is TGTGCCAGCTCACCGATCAGGCGGGTCGGAGGGACCGGGGAGCTGTTTTTT.

This clone was recorded only once. This chain links TRBV9 with TRBJ2-1, with D unresolved. The ends were cut back, 2 bases at V and 9 bases at J, with 6 bases in the middle. The CDR3 runs 11 residues. In germline, CDR1 is SGDLS, CDR2 YYNGEE. DNA of the CDR3: TGTGCCAGCAGCGTCAACGGTGAGCAGTTCTTC. Its translation: CASSVNGEQFF.

The genes are TRBV5-4 and TRBJ2-3; TRBD1 agrees at 7 bases. CDR1 is SGHNT and CDR2 is YYREEE in the germline V gene (reference sequence). This CDR3 is built from 14 residues. V shed 6 bases and J 6 bases; nucleotides not matched to a gene: 10. The CDR3 nucleotides are TGTGCCAGCAAGGGGGCGACCGAGCTGGATACGCAGTATTTT. This translates into CASKGATELDTQYF.

The CDR3 loop reads CASRGTSGYYNEQFF. The CDR3 DNA sequence: TGTGCCAGCAGAGGTACTAGCGGTTATTACAATGAGCAGTTCTTC. The rearrangement links TRBV6-6 to TRBJ2-1; 8 bases fit TRBD2. Germline loops: CDR1 MNHNY, CDR2 SVGAGI (reference sequence). The CDR3 extends over 15 amino acids. V gave up 6 bases and J gave up 4 bases; unmatched junction bases: 8.

This clone has only one observation. This chain connects TRBV18 to TRBJ2-1, with TRBD2 matching over 9 bases. Germline V gene data show CDR1 as KGHSH and CDR2 as LQKENI. The CDR3 totals 19 residues. Unmatched junction bases numbered 15, after V lost 6 bases and J lost 0 bases. Here the CDR3 reads CASSSLGSSGASSYNEQFF. CDR3 sequence (DNA): TGTGCCAGCTCCTCACTCGGGTCTAGCGGGGCCAGCTCCTACAATGAGCAGTTCTTC.